This TCR beta chain was retrieved from a study of graft-versus-host responses after intestinal transplantation. Looking at the study overall: Multivisceral, liver-intestinal, or isolated intestinal transplants were given to recipients. Tacrolimus plus steroids were given to all recipients for approximately 3 years, preceded by anti-thymocyte globulin induction. Whole-study findings and limits: Present in recipient marrow, GvH clones included some that appeared first in ileum or blood. Patients who carried graft-donor T cell macrochimerism also had high graft-versus-host to host-versus-graft clonal ratios in their allografts.

The table came from immunoSEQ multiplex PCR; TCRdb's copy has only in-frame clones and leaves some out. Here the sample spans about 99,000 clones, about 90% being singletons. J was trimmed by 1 base and V by 3 bases; bases with no gene match: 16. Per the germline V gene, CDR1 is KGHSH and CDR2 is LQKENI. This CDR3 has 19 residues. On this clone: Its antigen is as yet unknown.

The receptor was derived from a human donor who received an intestinal transplant. V gene TRBV18 combines with J gene TRBJ2-3; 7 bases match TRBD2. The sample here was unstimulated CD4+ T cells sorted from spleen or lymph node cells, taken before intestinal transplant. CDR3: CASSPKGLAEGGRTDTQYF. In nucleotides, the CDR3 is TGTGCCAGCTCACCGAAGGGGCTAGCGGAAGGAGGGCGCACAGATACGCAGTATTTT.